This TCR beta chain came from a study of OX40 agonist ivuxolimab in advanced cancers. For the study at large: Patients' therapy was ivuxolimab, an antibody that acts as an agonist of OX40 (CD134). Patients were roughly 83% male with ages roughly 20 to 85, mean 60. A partial response was reached by three patients: one with hepatocellular carcinoma and two with cutaneous melanoma. Regarding the study as a whole: At doses 0.1 to 3.0 mg/kg, CD4+ and CD8+ clones expanded.

A note on this clone: Its specificity is unknown.

Germline V gene lookup returns CDR1 SGHDT and CDR2 YYEEEE. V shed 0 bases and J shed 0 bases, with 7 bases lying between them. The CDR3 is made up of 15 amino acids. Generated by immunoSEQ multiplex PCR, the TCRdb table keeps only in-frame clones and is missing some. Here the sample spans approximately 45,000 clones, 88% being singletons. The genes are TRBV5-6 and TRBJ1-3, with no clear D. The receptor was derived from an adult with an advanced solid tumor such as melanoma, head and neck, liver or kidney cancer. Sequences were derived from CD4+ or CD8+ T cells sorted from blood, sampled in a trial of the OX40 agonist ivuxolimab. The CDR3 DNA sequence: TGTGCCAGCAGCTTGGGAGGCTTCTCTGGAAACACCATATATTTT. As protein: CASSLGGFSGNTIYF.